The subject of this entry is one T cell receptor (beta chain). Germline CDR1 SGHDN, CDR2 FVKESK. This CDR3 spans 11 amino acids. The ends lost 10 bases at V and 7 bases at J; junction bases unmatched: 5. The record originates from a study of shared clonotypes between healthy human individuals. Terminally differentiated effector memory CD45RA+ cells were left out of the naive CD8 fraction, which was CD45RO-negative and positively selected for CCR7. Assay: immunoSEQ multiplex PCR; the TCRdb copy retains only in-frame clones and omits some. The table shows roughly 570,000 clones, with 95% to 98% occurring only once.

The receptor was derived from a man under 40 in good health. Sequencing was done on a sample of naive CD8+ T cells sorted from blood. The gene calls are TRBV14 and TRBJ1-2, with 8 bases fitting TRBD1. CDR3 region: CATRTGTGYTF. The CDR3 bases are TGTGCCACCCGGACAGGGACTGGCTACACCTTC.